This entry features one T cell receptor beta chain sequence. The antigen remains unidentified. The CDR3 covers 21 residues. Germline CDR1 SGHRS, CDR2 YFSETQ. One entry per CDR3 protein, without DNA, is what TCRdb gives after re-calling the 5' RACE reads. The sample's table shows around 550,000 distinct CDR3 sequences. This entry is derived from a study of T cells expressing NK-cell markers. Overall study findings and caveats: In a handful of donors, dominant NKG2C+ clonotypes were roughly 1.0-8% of CD8+ T cells. Researchers report these clonotypes also headed the CD3+CD56-NKG2C+ fraction in a few donors.

V gene TRBV5-1 combines with J gene TRBJ2-6; TCRdb picks TRBD1, but there is no DNA to check that call. This clonotype was obtained from a man between 18 and 29 years old in good health. The sample taken for sequencing was blood T cells: a sorted CD56 or NKG2C T cell subset, CD4+ or CD8+ T cells, or bulk PBMC T cells (not recorded which). CDR3 amino acids: CASSKGFGTGSGETGANVLTF.